This T cell receptor beta chain appears in the sequencing data of a study of PD-1 blockade in classical Hodgkin lymphoma. Whole-study findings and limits: Patients newly diagnosed and complete responders had comparable baseline diversity. CD4+ TCR diversity climbed significantly by C4D1, unlike CD8+ TCR diversity.

Sequenced by immunoSEQ multiplex PCR; TCRdb stores in-frame clones only, minus some. This sample has 10,000 to 15,000 clones; 75% to 95% occur once, and the top ten carry about 10%. All patients experienced relapse after autologous stem cell transplantation, and brentuximab vedotin exposure was variable. The study recorded best responses of complete response, partial response or progressive disease. Germline V gives CDR1 SGHRS, CDR2 YFSETQ. V lost 0 bases to trimming and J lost 6 bases, with 12 bases between them. The CDR3 loop spans 15 amino acids. Remarks on this clone: What it recognizes is unknown.

This specimen consisted of peripheral blood mononuclear cells (PBMCs), obtained at baseline. This chain uses TRBV5-1 with TRBJ1-4; D call uncertain. This receptor was taken from a human donor with classical Hodgkin lymphoma. The CDR3 DNA sequence: TGCGCCAGCAGCTTGGGGGCGGTAAGAGATGAAAAACTGTTTTTT. It encodes CASSLGAVRDEKLFF.